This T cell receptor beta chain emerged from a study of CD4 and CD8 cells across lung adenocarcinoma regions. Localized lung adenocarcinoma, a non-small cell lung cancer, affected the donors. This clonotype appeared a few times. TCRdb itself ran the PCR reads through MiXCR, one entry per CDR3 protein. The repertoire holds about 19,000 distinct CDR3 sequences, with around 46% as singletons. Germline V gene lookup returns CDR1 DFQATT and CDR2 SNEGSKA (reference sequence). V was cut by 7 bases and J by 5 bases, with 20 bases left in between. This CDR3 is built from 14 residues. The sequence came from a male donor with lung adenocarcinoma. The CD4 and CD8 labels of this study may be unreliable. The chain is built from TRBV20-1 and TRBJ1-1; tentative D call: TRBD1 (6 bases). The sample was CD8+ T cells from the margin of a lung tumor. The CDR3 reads CSVRGGAYVTEAFF. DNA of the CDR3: TGCAGTGTCAGGGGAGGGGCATATGTGACTGAAGCTTTCTTT.